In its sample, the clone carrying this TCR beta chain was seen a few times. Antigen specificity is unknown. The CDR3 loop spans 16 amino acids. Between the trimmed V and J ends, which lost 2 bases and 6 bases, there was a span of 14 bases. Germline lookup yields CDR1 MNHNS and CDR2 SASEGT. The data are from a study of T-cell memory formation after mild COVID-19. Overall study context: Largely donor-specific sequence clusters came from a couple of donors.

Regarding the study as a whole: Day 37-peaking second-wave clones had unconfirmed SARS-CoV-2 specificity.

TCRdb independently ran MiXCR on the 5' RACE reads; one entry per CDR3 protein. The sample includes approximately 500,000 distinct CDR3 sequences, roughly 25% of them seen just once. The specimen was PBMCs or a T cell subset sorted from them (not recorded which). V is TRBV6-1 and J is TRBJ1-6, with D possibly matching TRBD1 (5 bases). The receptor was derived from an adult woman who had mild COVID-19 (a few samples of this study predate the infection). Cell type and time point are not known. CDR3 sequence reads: CASSEWAGRVNSPLHF. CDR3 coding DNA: TGTGCCAGCAGTGAATGGGCAGGGAGGGTTAATTCACCCCTCCACTTT.